This TCR beta chain derives from a study of blood T cell repertoires in COVID-19. For the study at large: Acute-phase and convalescent COVID-19 samples originated in the United States, Italy and Spain. T cells, B-cell-depleted T cells, or PBMCs provided the cDNA or gDNA that served as material.

As handled by the study authors: Cell counts per sample came from amplifying reference gene primers. Clones were sequenced by immunoSEQ multiplex PCR, and TCRdb holds only the in-frame ones, with some missing. D and trimming come from the DNA, and the V and J calls and clone size come from that table. This table has some 68,000 clones, about 79% appearing once. The CDR3 extends over 14 amino acids. The ends were cut back, 2 bases at V and 3 bases at J, with 11 bases in the middle. From germline, CDR1 is ENHRY and CDR2 SYGVKD. Sequencing was carried out using peripheral blood. This chain links TRBV10-3 with TRBJ2-7; a possible D gene is TRBD1 (5 bases). The clonotype comes from a man between 70 and 80 years old with acute or convalescent COVID-19. This CDR3 reads CAISETGADYEQYF. The CDR3, as DNA: TGTGCCATCAGTGAGACAGGAGCCGACTACGAGCAGTACTTC.